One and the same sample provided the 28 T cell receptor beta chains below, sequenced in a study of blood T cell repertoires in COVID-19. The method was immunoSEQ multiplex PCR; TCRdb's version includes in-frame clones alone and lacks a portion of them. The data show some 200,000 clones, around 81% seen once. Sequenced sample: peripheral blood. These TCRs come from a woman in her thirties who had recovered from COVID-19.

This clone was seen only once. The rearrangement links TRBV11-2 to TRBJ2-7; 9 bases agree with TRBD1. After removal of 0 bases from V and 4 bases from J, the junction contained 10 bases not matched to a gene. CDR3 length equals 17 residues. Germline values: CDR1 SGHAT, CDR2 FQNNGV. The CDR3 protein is CASSLDYRDRVSYEQYF. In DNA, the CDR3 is TGTGCCAGCAGCTTAGATTACCGGGACAGGGTTTCGTACGAGCAGTACTTC.

The CDR3 is CASSPPDNRGTYEQYF. DNA for the CDR3: TGTGCCAGCAGTCCCCCGGATAACAGGGGAACCTACGAGCAGTACTTC. V is TRBV28 and J is TRBJ2-7, with 7 bases identical to TRBD1. Germline V lookup: CDR1 MDHEN, CDR2 SYDVKM. The CDR3 sequence is 16 residues long. V gave up 5 bases and J gave up 2 bases; unmatched junction bases: 12.

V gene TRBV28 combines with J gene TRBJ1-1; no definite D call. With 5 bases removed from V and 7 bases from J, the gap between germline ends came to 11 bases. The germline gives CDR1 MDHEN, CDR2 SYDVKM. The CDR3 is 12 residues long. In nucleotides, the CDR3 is TGTGCCAGCAGTGTCACCGACTATGAAGCTTTCTTT. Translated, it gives CASSVTDYEAFF.

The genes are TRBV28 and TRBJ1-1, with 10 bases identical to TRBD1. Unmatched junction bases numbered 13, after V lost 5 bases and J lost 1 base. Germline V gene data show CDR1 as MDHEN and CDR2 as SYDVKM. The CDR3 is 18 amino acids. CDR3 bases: TGTGCCAGCAGTCTCCTCATCTCGTGGACAGGGGGGAACACTGAAGCTTTCTTT. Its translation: CASSLLISWTGGNTEAFF.

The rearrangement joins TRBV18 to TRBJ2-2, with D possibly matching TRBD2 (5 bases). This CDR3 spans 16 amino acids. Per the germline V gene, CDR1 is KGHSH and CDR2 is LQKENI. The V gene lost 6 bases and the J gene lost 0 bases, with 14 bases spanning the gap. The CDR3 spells CASSRRPGANTGELFF. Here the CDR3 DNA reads TGTGCCAGCTCGCGACGCCCCGGGGCGAACACCGGGGAGCTGTTTTTT.

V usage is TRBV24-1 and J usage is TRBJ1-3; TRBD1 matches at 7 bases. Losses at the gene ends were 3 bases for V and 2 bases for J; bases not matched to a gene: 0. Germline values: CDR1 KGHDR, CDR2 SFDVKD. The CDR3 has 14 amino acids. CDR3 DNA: TGTGCCACCAGTGATACAGGGGCTGGAAACACCATATATTTT. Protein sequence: CATSDTGAGNTIYF.

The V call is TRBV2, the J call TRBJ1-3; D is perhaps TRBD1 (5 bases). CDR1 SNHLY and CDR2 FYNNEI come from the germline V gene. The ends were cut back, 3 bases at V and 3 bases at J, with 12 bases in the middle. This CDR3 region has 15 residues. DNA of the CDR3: TGTGCCAGCAGTGATATGCAGGGATTTGGAAACACCATATATTTT. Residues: CASSDMQGFGNTIYF.

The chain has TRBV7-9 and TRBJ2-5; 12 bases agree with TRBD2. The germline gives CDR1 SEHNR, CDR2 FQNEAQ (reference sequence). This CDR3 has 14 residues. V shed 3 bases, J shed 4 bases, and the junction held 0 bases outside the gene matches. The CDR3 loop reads CASSLTSGRETQYF. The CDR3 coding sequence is TGTGCCAGCAGCTTGACTAGCGGGAGAGAGACCCAGTACTTC.

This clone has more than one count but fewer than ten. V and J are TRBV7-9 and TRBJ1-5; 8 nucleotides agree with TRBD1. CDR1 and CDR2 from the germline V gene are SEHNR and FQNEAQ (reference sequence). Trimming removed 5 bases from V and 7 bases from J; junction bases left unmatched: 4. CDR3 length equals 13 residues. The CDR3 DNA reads TGTGCCAGCAGCCTACAGGGGGAACAGCCCCAGCATTTT. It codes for CASSLQGEQPQHF.

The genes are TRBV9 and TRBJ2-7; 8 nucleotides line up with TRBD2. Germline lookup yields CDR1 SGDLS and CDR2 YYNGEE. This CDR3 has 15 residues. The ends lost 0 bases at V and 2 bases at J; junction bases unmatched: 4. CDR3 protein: CASSVAPSGPYEQYF. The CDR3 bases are TGTGCCAGCAGCGTAGCCCCTAGCGGGCCCTACGAGCAGTACTTC.

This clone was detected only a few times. In DNA, the CDR3 is TGTGCCAGCAGTGAACTAGGGGACTACAATGAGCAGTTCTTC. Its translation is CASSELGDYNEQFF. The gene calls are TRBV6-1 and TRBJ2-1, with TRBD1 as a possible D gene (5 bases). The CDR3 contains 14 residues. The V end was cut by 2 bases, the J end by 3 bases, with 8 bases between. The V gene's germline CDR1 is MNHNS and CDR2 SASEGT.

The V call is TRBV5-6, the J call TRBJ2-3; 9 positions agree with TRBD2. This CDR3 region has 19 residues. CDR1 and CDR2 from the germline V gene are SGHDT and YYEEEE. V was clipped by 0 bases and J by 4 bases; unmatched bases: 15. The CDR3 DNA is TGTGCCAGCAGCTTGGCCTTGACGCTAGCGGGAAGGTTCGCAGATACGCAGTATTTT. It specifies CASSLALTLAGRFADTQYF.

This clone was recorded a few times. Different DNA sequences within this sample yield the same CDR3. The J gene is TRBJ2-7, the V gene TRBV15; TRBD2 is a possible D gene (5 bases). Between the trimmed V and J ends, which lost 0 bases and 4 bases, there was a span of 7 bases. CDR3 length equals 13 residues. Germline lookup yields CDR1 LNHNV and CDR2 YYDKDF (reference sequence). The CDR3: CATSRDRGYEQYF. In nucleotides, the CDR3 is TGTGCCACCAGCAGAGATCGCGGGTACGAGCAGTACTTC.

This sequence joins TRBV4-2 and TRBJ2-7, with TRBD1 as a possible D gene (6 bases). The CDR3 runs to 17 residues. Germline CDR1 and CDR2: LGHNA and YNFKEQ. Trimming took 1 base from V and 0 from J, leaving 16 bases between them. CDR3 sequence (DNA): TGTGCCAGCAGCCAAGGATCCGGGACACCGAGCTCCTACGAGCAGTACTTC. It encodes CASSQGSGTPSSYEQYF.

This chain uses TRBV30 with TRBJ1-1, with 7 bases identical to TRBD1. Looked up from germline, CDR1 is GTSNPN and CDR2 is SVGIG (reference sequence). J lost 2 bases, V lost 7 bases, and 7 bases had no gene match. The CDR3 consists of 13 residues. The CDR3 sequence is CAYQTGINTEAFF. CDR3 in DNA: TGTGCCTACCAGACAGGGATTAACACTGAAGCTTTCTTT.

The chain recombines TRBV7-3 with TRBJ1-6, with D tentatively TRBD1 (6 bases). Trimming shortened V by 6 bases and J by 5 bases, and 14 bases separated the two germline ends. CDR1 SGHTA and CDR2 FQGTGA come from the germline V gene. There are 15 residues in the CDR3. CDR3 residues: CASRNQGTNNSPLHF. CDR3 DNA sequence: TGTGCCAGCAGAAACCAGGGGACCAATAATTCACCCCTCCACTTT. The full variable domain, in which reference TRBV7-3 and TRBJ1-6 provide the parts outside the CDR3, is GAGVSQTPSNKVTEKGKYVELRCDPISGHTALYWYRQSLGQGPEFLIYFQGTGAADDSGLPNDRFFAVRPEGSVSTLKIQRTERGDSAVYLCASRNQGTNNSPLHFGNGTRLTVT.

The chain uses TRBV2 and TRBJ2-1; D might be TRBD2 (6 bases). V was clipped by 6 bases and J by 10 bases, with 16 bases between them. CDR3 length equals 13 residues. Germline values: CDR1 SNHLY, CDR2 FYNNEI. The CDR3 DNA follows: TGTGCCAGCAGCGCCGGAGGGACGGGGGAGCAGTTCTTC. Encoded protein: CASSAGGTGEQFF.

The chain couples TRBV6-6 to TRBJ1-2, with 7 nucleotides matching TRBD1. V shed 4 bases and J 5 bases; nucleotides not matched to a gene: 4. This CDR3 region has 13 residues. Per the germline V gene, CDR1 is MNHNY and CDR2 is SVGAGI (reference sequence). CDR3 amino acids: CASSLGQLYGYTF. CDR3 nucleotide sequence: TGTGCCAGCAGTTTGGGACAGCTTTATGGCTACACCTTC.

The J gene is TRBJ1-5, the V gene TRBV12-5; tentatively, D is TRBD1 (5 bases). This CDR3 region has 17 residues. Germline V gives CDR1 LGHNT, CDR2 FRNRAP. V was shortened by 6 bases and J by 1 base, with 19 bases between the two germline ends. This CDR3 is CASGFSGFGVSNQPQHF. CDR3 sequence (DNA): TGTGCTAGTGGCTTTTCAGGGTTTGGGGTAAGCAATCAGCCCCAGCATTTT.

Written as DNA, the CDR3 is TGTGCCAGCAGTTCGATCGAGGAGGGAAATCAGCCCCAGCATTTT. Translation: CASSSIEEGNQPQHF. The V and J genes are TRBV6-6 and TRBJ1-5; the D is unclear. This CDR3 contains 15 residues. Deletions cut 4 bases from V and 4 bases from J, with 14 bases between. CDR1 MNHNY and CDR2 SVGAGI come from the germline V gene (reference sequence).

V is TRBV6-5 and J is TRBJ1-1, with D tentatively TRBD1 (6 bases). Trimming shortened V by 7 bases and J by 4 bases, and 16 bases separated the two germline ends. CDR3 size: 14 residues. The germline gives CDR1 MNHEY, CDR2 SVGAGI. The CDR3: CASNLGADSTEAFF. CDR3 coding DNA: TGTGCCAGCAACCTGGGGGCCGATAGCACTGAAGCTTTCTTT.

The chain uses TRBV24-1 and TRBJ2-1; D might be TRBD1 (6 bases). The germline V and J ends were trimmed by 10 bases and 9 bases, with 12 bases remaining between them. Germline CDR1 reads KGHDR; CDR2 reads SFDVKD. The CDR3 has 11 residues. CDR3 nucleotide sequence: TGTGCCACGGACTCCAGGGGTGAGCAGTTCTTC. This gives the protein CATDSRGEQFF.

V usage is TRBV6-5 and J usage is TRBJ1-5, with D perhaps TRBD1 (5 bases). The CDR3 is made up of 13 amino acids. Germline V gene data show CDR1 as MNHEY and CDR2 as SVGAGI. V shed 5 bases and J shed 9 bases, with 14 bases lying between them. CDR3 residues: CASSRVSGGPQHF. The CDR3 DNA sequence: TGTGCCAGCAGTAGGGTATCGGGGGGGCCCCAGCATTTT.

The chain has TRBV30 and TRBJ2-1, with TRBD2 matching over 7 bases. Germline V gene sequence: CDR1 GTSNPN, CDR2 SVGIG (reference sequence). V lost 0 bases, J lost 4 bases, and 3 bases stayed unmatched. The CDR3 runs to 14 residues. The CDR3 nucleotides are TGTGCCTGGAGTGTACGCGGGAGTTACAATGAGCAGTTCTTC. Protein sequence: CAWSVRGSYNEQFF.

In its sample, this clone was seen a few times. The CDR3 is CASSNTRETQYF. As DNA, the CDR3 is TGTGCCAGCAGTAATACGCGGGAGACCCAGTACTTC. The chain is built from TRBV6-2 or TRBV6-3 and TRBJ2-5; D is uncertain. V was pared by 5 bases and J by 5 bases, with 9 bases between. This CDR3 is built from 12 residues. Germline-derived CDR1 and CDR2 are MNHEY and SVGEGT.

The DNA for the CDR3 is TGTGCCACCAGTGGTGGGGCACAAGAGACCCAGTACTTC. Amino acids: CATSGGAQETQYF. The rearrangement uses TRBV24-1 and TRBJ2-5; TRBD1 is a possible D gene (5 bases). Deletions cut 5 bases from V and 2 bases from J, with 8 bases between. CDR3 length: 13 amino acids. CDR1 KGHDR and CDR2 SFDVKD come from the germline V gene.

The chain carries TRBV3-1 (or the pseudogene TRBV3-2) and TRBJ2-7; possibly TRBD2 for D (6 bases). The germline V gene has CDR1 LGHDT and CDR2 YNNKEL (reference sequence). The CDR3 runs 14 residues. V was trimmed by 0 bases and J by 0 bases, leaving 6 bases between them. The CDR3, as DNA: TGTGCCAGCAGCCAAGAACTAGCCTCCTACGAGCAGTACTTC. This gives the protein CASSQELASYEQYF.

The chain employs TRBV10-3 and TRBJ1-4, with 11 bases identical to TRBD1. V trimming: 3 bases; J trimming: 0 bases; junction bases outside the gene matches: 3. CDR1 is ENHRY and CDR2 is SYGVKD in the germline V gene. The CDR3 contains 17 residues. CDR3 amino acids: CAISELGQGATNEKLFF. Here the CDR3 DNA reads TGTGCCATCAGTGAATTGGGACAGGGGGCAACTAATGAAAAACTGTTTTTT.